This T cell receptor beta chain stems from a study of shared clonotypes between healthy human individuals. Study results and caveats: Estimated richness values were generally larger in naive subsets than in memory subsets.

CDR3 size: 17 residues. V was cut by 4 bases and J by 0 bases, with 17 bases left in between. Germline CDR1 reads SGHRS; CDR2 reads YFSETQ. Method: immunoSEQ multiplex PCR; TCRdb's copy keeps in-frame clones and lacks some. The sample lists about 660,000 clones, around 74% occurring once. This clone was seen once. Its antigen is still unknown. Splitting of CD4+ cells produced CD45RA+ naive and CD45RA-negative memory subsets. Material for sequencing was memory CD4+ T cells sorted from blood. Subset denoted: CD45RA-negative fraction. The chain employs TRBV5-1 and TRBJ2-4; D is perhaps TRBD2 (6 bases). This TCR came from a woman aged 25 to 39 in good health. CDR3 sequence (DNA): TGCGCCAGCAGCCAGGCGTCAGTGGGACTAGCCAAAAACATTCAGTACTTC. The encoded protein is CASSQASVGLAKNIQYF.